This TCR beta chain originates from a study of T cell responses to AZD1222 COVID-19 vaccine. On this clone itself: Its antigen is as yet unknown. Its ends do not fully match the called genes, so a read error is possible.

The CDR3 length is 17 residues. Germline V gene sequence: CDR1 MGHRA, CDR2 YSYEKL. Study-level points and caveats: Donors were mostly white British, more females; clonal diversity possibly underestimated. Spike-specific TCR repertoires showed rising breadth and depth after two AZD1222 doses. Repertoire sampling was restricted to post-peak T cell response timepoints.

Method: immunoSEQ multiplex PCR; TCRdb's copy keeps in-frame clones and lacks some. The sample carries some 120,000 clones, 88% recorded once. Specimen: peripheral blood, collected on day 0 of AZD1222 vaccination. This clonotype was sampled from an adult in good health. The chain couples TRBV4-1 to TRBJ1-5; TRBD1 might be the D (5 bases). The CDR3 is CASNQALGPYSNQPQHF. The CDR3 DNA is TGCGCCAGCAACCAAGCCCTGGGACCGTATAGCAATCAGCCCCAGCATTTT.